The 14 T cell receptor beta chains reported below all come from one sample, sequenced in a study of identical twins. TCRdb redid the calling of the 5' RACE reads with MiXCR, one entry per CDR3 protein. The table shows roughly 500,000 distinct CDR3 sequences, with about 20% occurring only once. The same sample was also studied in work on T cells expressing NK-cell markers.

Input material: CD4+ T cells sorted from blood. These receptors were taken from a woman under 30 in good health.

The CDR3, as DNA: TGCGCCAGCAGCCCTATTAGGGTGAACACTGAAGCTTTCTTT. Translated, it gives CASSPIRVNTEAFF. The V call is TRBV4-1, the J call TRBJ1-1; D gene unclear. This CDR3 spans 14 amino acids. With 4 bases removed from V and 0 bases from J, the gap between germline ends came to 9 bases. Per the germline V gene, CDR1 is MGHRA and CDR2 is YSYEKL.

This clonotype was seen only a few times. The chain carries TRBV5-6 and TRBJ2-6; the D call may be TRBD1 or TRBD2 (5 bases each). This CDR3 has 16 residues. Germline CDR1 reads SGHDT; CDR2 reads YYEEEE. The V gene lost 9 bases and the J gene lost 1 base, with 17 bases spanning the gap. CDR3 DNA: TGTGCCACCCGGGACGGCGTCGATTCTGGGGCCAACGTCCTGACTTTC. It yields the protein CATRDGVDSGANVLTF. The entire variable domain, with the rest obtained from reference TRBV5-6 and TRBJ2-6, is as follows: DAGVTQSPTHLIKTRGQQVTLRCSPKSGHDTVSWYQQALGQGPQFIFQYYEEEERQRGNFPDRFSGHQFPNYSSELNVNALLLGDSALYLCATRDGVDSGANVLTFGAGSRLTVL.

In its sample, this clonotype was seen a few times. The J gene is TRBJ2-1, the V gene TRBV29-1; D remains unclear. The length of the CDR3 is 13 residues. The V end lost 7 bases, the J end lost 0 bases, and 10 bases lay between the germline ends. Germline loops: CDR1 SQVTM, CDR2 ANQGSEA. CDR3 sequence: CSAVKGSYNEQFF. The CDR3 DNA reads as TGCAGCGCCGTTAAAGGCTCCTACAATGAGCAGTTCTTC.

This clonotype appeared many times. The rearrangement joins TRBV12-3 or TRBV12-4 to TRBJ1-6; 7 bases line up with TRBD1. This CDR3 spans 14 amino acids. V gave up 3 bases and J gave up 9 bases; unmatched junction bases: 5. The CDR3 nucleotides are TGTGCCAGCAGTTTCCAGGGGGTCGGTTCACCCCTCCACTTT. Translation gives CASSFQGVGSPLHF.

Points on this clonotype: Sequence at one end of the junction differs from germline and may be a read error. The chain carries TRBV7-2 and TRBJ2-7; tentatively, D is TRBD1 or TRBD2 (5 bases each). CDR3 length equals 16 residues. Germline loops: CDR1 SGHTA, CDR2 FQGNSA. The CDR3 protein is CASGRPGRVSSYKQYF. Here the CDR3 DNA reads TGTGCCAGCGGCCGACCGGGGCGGGTAAGCTCCTACAAGCAGTACTTC.

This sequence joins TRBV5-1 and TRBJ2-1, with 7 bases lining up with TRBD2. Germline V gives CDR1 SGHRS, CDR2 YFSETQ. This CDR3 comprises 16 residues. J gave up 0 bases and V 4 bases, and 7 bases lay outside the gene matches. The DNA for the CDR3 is TGCGCCAGCAGCAAAACGGGGGGAAGCTCCTACAATGAGCAGTTCTTC. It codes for CASSKTGGSSYNEQFF.

Here the CDR3 reads CASSRTGQGGYTF. The CDR3 DNA follows: TGTGCCAGCAGCCGAACAGGCCAGGGGGGCTACACCTTC. The chain joins TRBV14 to TRBJ1-2, with D possibly being TRBD1 (6 bases). The germline V gene has CDR1 SGHDN and CDR2 FVKESK. Trimming took 4 bases from V and 8 from J, leaving 14 bases between them. The CDR3 totals 13 residues. The whole variable domain, remainder taken from reference TRBV14 and TRBJ1-2, is EAGVTQFPSHSVIEKGQTVTLRCDPISGHDNLYWYRRVMGKEIKFLLHFVKESKQDESGMPNNRFLAERTGGTYSTLKVQPAELEDSGVYFCASSRTGQGGYTFGSGTRLTVV.

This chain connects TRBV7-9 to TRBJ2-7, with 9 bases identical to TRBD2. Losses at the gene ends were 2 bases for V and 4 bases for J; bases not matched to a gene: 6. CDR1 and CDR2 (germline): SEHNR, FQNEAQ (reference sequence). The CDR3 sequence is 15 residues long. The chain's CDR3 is CASSLYRGRAYEQYF. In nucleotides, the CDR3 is TGTGCCAGCAGCTTATACCGCGGGAGGGCGTACGAGCAGTACTTC.

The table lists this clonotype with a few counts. CDR3: CSAVEGARYGYTF. CDR3 DNA sequence: TGCAGTGCCGTGGAGGGGGCGCGGTATGGCTACACCTTC. The gene calls are TRBV20-1 and TRBJ1-2, with TRBD1 identical over 7 bases. The germline gives CDR1 DFQATT, CDR2 SNEGSKA (reference sequence). The CDR3 length is 13 residues. The V and J ends lost 6 bases and 5 bases, in that order; junction bases with no gene match: 9.

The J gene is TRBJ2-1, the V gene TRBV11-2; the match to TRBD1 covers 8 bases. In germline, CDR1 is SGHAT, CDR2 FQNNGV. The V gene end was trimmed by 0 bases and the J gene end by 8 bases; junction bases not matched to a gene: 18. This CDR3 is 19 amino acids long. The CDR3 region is CASSLDVVIGGQGNDEQFF. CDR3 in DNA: TGTGCCAGCAGCTTAGATGTAGTAATAGGAGGACAGGGTAACGATGAGCAGTTCTTC.

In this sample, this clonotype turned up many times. CDR3 sequence (DNA): TGTGCCAGCCGGACGGACTCCTACGAGCAGTACTTC. It specifies CASRTDSYEQYF. The chain carries TRBV2 and TRBJ2-7; no clear D gene. CDR3 length: 12 residues. Trimming took 8 bases from V and 0 from J, leaving 8 bases between them. Germline values: CDR1 SNHLY, CDR2 FYNNEI.

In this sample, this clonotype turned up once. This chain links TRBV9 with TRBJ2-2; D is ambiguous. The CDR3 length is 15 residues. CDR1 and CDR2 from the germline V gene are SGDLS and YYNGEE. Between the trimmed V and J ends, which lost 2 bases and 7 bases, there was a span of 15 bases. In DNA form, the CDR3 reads TGTGCCAGCAGCGTTGGTGGGGTTAGATTCGGGGAGCTGTTTTTT. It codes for CASSVGGVRFGELFF.

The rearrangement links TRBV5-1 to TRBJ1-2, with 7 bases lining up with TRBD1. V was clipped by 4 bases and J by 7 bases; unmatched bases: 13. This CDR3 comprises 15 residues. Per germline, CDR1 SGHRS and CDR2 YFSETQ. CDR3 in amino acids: CASSPDGPRGGGYTF. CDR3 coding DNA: TGCGCCAGCAGCCCGGACGGCCCCAGGGGGGGTGGCTACACCTTC. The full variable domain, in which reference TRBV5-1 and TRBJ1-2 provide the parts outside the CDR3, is KAGVTQTPRYLIKTRGQQVTLSCSPISGHRSVSWYQQTPGQGLQFLFEYFSETQRNKGNFPGRFSGRQFSNSRSEMNVSTLELGDSALYLCASSPDGPRGGGYTFGSGTRLTVV.

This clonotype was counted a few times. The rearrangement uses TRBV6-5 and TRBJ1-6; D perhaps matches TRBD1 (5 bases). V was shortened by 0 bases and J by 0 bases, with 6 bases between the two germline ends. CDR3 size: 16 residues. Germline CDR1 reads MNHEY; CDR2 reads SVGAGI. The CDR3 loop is CASSYSGGSYNSPLHF. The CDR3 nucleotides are TGTGCCAGCAGTTACTCCGGGGGCTCCTATAATTCACCCCTCCACTTT.